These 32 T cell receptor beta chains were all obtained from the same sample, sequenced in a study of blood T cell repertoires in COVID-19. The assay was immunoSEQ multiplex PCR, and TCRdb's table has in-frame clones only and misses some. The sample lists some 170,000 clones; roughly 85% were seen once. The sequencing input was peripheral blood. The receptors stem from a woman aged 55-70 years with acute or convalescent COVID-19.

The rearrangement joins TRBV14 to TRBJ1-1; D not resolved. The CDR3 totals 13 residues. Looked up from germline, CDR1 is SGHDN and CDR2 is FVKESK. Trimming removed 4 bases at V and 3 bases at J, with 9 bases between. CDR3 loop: CASSRELDTEAFF. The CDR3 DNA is TGTGCCAGCAGCCGGGAGTTGGACACTGAAGCTTTCTTT.

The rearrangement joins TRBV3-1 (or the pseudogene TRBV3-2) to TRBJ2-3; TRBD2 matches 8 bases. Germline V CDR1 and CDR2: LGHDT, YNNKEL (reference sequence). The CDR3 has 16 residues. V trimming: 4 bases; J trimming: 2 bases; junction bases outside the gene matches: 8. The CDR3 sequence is CASSPRLALLTDTQYF. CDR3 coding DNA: TGTGCCAGCAGCCCCCGACTAGCGCTCCTCACAGATACGCAGTATTTT.

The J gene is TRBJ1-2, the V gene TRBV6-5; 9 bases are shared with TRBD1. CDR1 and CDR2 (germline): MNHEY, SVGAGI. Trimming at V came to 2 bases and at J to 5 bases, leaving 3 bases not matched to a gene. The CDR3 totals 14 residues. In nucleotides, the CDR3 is TGTGCCAGCAGTTACGGGGGACAGGGTTATGGCTACACCTTC. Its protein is CASSYGGQGYGYTF.

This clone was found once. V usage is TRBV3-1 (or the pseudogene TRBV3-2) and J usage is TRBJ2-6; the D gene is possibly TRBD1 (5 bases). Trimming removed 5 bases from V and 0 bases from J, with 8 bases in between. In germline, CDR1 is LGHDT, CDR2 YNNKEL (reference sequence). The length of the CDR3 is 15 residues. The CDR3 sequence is CASSGAVSGANVLTF. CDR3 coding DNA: TGTGCCAGCAGCGGGGCCGTCTCTGGGGCCAACGTCCTGACTTTC.

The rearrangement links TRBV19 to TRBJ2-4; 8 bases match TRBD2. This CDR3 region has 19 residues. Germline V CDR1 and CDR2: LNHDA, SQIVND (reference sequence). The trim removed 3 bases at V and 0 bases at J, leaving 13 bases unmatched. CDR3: CASSMSRNAGGVAKNIQYF. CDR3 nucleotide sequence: TGTGCCAGTAGTATGAGTCGGAATGCCGGGGGGGTAGCCAAAAACATTCAGTACTTC. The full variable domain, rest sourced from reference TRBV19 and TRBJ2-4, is DGGITQSPKYLFRKEGQNVTLSCEQNLNHDAMYWYRQDPGQGLRLIYYSQIVNDFQKGDIAEGYSVSREKKESFPLTVTSAQKNPTAFYLCASSMSRNAGGVAKNIQYFGAGTRLSVL.

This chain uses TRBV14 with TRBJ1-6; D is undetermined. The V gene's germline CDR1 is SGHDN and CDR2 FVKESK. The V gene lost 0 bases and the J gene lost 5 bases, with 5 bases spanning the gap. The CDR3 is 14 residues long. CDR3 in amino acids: CASSQDFNNSPLHF. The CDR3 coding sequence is TGTGCCAGCAGCCAAGATTTTAATAATTCACCCCTCCACTTT.

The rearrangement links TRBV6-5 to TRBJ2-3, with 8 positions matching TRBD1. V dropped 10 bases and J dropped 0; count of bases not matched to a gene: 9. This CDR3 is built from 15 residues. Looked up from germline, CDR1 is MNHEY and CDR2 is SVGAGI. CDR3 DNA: TGTGCCACCCGCTCCGGGACAGGAAGCACAGATACGCAGTATTTT. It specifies CATRSGTGSTDTQYF.

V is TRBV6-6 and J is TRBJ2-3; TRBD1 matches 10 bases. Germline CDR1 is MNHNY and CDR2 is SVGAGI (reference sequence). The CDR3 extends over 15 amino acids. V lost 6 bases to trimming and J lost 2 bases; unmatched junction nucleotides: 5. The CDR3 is CASSPGQGPTDTQYF. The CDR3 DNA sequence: TGTGCCAGCAGCCCGGGACAGGGGCCCACAGATACGCAGTATTTT.

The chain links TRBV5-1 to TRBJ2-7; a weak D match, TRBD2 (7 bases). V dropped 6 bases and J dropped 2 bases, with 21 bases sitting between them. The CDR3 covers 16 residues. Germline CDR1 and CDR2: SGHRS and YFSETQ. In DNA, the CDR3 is TGCGCCAGCAATAAAGGGGGAGGGCCGGGAACCTACGAGCAGTACTTC. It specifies CASNKGGGPGTYEQYF. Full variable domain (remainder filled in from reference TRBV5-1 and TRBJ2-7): KAGVTQTPRYLIKTRGQQVTLSCSPISGHRSVSWYQQTPGQGLQFLFEYFSETQRNKGNFPGRFSGRQFSNSRSEMNVSTLELGDSALYLCASNKGGGPGTYEQYFGPGTRLTVT.

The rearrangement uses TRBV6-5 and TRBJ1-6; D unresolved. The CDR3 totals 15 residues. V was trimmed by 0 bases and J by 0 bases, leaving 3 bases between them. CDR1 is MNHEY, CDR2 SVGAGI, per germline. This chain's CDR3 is CASSYSSSYNSPLHF. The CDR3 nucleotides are TGTGCCAGCAGTTACTCTAGCTCCTATAATTCACCCCTCCACTTT.

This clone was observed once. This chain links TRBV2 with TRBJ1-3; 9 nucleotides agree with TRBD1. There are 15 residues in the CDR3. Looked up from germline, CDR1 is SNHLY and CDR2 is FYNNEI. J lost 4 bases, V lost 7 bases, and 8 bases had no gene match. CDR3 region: CASIPGDRAGNTIYF. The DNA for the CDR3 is TGTGCCAGCATCCCCGGGGACAGGGCCGGAAACACCATATATTTT.

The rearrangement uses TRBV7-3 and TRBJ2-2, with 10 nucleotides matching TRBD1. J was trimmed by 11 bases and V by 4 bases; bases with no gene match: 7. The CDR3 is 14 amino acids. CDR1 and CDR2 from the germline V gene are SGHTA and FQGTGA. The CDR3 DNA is TGTGCCAGCAGCTGGACAGGGGGTAACTCAGAGCTGTTTTTT. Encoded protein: CASSWTGGNSELFF.

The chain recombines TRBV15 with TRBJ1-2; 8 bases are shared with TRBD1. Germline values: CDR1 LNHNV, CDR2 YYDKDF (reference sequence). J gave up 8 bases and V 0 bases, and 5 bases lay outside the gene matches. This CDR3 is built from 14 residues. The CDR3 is CATSRDRGRRGYTF. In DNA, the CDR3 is TGTGCCACCAGCAGAGACAGGGGGCGGCGAGGCTACACCTTC.

DNA for the CDR3: TGTGCCAGCACCCGTACGGGGGAAGCTTTCTTT. Translating it yields CASTRTGEAFF. The V call is TRBV11-3, the J call TRBJ1-1; no clear D gene. V lost 7 bases to trimming and J lost 8 bases, with 11 bases between them. Germline V gene lookup returns CDR1 SGHNT and CDR2 YENEEA. This CDR3 comprises 11 residues.

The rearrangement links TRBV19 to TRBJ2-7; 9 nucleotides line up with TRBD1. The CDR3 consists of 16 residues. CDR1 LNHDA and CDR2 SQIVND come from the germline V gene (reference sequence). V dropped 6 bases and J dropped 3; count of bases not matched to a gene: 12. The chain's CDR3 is CASRPTSRDRVYEQYF. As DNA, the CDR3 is TGTGCCAGTAGACCGACGTCCCGGGACAGGGTCTACGAGCAGTACTTC.

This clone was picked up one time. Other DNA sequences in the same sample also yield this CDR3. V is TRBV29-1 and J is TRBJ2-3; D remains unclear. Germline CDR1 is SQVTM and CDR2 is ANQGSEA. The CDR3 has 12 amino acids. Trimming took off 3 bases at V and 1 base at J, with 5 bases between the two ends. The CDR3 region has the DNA TGCAGCGTTGATTCGGGCACAGATACGCAGTATTTT. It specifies CSVDSGTDTQYF.

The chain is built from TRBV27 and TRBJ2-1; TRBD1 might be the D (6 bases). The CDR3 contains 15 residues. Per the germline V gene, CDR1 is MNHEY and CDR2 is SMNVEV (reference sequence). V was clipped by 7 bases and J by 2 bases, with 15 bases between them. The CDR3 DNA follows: TGTGCCAGCACCTCGGACAGCCGAACCTACAATGAGCAGTTCTTC. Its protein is CASTSDSRTYNEQFF.

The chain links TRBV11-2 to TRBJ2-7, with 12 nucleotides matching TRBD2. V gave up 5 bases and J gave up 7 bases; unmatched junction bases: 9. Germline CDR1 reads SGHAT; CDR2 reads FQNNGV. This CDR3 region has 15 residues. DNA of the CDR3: TGTGCCAGCAGCCATTCTAGCGGGAGGGCCGATGAGCAGTACGTC. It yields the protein CASSHSSGRADEQYV.

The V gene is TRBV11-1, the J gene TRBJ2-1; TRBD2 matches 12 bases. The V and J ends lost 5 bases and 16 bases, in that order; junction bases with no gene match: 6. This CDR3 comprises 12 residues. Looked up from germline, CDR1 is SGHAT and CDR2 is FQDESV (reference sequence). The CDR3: CASSTLAGGIFF. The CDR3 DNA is TGTGCCAGCAGCACCCTAGCGGGAGGGATTTTCTTC.

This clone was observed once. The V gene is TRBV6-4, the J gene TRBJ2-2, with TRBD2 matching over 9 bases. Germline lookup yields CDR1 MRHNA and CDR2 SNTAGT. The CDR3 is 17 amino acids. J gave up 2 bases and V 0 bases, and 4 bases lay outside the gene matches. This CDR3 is CASSDSAGGINTGELFF. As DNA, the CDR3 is TGTGCCAGCAGTGACTCGGCGGGAGGGATAAACACCGGGGAGCTGTTTTTT.

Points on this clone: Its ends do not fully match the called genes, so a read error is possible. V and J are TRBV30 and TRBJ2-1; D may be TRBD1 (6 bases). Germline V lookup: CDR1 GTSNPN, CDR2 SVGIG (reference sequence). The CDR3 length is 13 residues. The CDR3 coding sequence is TGTGCCTCCCGTGCAGGGGTGCAGGCGGACGGGGTCTTC. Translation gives CASRAGVQADGVF.

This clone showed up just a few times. The CDR3 DNA follows: TGTGCCTGGAGTGTTGGCTGGTATTACGAGCAGTACTTC. Residues: CAWSVGWYYEQYF. The chain has TRBV30 and TRBJ2-7; D is ambiguous. CDR3 length equals 13 residues. V dropped 0 bases and J dropped 4 bases, with 10 bases sitting between them. Germline V lookup: CDR1 GTSNPN, CDR2 SVGIG (reference sequence).

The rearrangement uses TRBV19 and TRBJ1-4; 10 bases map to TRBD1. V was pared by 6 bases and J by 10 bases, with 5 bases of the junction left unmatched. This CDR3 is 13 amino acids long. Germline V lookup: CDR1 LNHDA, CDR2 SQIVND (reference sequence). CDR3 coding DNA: TGTGCCAGTAGGGACAGGGGGTTAGGAAAACTGTTTTTT. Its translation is CASRDRGLGKLFF.

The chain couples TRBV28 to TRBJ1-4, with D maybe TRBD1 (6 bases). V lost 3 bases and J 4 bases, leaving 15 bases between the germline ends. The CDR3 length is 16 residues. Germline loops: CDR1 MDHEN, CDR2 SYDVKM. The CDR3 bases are TGTGCCAGCAGTTTGACGGGGGCGGGGGTTAATGAAAAACTGTTTTTT. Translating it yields CASSLTGAGVNEKLFF.

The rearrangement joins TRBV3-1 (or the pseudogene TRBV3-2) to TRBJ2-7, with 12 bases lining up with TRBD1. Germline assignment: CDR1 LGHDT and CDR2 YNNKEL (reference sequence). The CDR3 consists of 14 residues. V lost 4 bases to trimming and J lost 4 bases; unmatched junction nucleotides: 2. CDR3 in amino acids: CASSRGQGAYEQYF. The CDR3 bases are TGTGCCAGCAGCCGGGGACAGGGGGCATACGAGCAGTACTTC.

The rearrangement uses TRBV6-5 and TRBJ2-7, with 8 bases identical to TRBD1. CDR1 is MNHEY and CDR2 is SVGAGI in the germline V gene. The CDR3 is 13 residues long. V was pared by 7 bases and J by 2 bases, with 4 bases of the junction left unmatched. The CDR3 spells CASKDRATYEQYF. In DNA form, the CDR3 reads TGTGCCAGCAAGGACAGGGCCACCTACGAGCAGTACTTC.

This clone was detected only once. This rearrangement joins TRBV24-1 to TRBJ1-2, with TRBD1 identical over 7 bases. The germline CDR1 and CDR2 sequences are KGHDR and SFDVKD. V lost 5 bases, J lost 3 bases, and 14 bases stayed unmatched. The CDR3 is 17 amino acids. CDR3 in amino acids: CATSGFPGGGADYGYTF. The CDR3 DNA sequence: TGTGCCACCAGTGGCTTCCCGGGAGGGGGCGCCGACTATGGCTACACCTTC.

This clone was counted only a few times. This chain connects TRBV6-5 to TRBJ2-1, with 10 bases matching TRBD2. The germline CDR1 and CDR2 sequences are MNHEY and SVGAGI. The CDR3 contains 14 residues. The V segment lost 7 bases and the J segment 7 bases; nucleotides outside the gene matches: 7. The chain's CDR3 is CASTIAGGRNEQFF. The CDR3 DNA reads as TGTGCCAGCACCATAGCGGGAGGTAGGAATGAGCAGTTCTTC.

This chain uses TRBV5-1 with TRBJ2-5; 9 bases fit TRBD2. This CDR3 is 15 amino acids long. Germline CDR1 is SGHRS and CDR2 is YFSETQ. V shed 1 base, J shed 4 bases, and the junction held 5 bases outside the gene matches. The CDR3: CASSLLAGTPETQYF. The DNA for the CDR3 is TGCGCCAGCAGCTTGCTAGCGGGAACTCCAGAGACCCAGTACTTC.

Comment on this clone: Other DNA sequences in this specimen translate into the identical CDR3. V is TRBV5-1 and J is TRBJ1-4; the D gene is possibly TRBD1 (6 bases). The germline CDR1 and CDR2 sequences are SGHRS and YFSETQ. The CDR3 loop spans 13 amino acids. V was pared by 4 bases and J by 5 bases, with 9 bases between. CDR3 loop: CASSRDNNEKLFF. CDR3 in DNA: TGCGCCAGCAGCCGGGACAACAATGAAAAACTGTTTTTT.

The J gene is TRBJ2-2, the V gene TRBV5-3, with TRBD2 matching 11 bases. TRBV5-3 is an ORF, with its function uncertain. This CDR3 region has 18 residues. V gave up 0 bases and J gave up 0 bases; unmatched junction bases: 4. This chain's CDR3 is CARSLGRLAGSNTGELFF. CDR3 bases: TGTGCCAGAAGCTTGGGGAGACTAGCGGGATCGAACACCGGGGAGCTGTTTTTT.

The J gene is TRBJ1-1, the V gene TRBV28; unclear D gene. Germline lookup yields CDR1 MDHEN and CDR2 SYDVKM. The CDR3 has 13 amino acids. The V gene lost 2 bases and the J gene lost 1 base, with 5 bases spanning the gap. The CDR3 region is CASSLIGNTEAFF. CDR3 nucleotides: TGTGCCAGCAGTTTAATCGGGAACACTGAAGCTTTCTTT.